Listed below are T cell receptor beta chains from one sample, sequenced in a study of blood T cell repertoires in COVID-19. The data were produced by immunoSEQ multiplex PCR, yet TCRdb's version contains in-frame clones alone and is incomplete. The sample has under 200,000 clones; 88% are singletons. Sequencing was performed on peripheral blood. These receptors were obtained from a man younger than 35 with active or convalescent COVID-19. Each CDR3 is given with its conserved first and last residue. D genes are given only for firm matches. A clone size is listed for some rows: how often the clone was seen (once, few, many), or a class if it is expanded.

v_gene,d_gene,abundance,j_gene,CDR3aa,CDR3nt
TRBV6-1,NA,NA,TRBJ2-7,CASSDTPGNPYEQYF,TGTGCCAGCAGTGATACCCCAGGGAACCCCTACGAGCAGTACTTC
TRBV11-2,NA,NA,TRBJ2-2,CASSSGQLGKNTGELFF,TGTGCCAGCAGCTCCGGACAGCTGGGGAAAAACACCGGGGAGCTGTTTTTT
TRBV6-5,TRBD1,NA,TRBJ1-1,CASRRDRDTNTEAFF,TGTGCCAGCCGAAGGGACAGGGACACAAACACTGAAGCTTTCTTT
TRBV7-9,TRBD1,NA,TRBJ1-6,CASSSVGQGNSPLHF,TGTGCCAGCAGCTCAGTAGGACAGGGAAATTCACCCCTCCACTTT
TRBV3-1/TRBV3-2,TRBD2,NA,TRBJ2-2,CLAGGGITGELFF,TGTCTAGCGGGAGGCGGAATCACCGGGGAGCTGTTTTTT
TRBV7-2,NA,NA,TRBJ2-7,CASSFGTRHSYEQYF,TGTGCCAGCAGCTTTGGGACTCGCCACTCCTACGAGCAGTACTTC
TRBV12-5,NA,NA,TRBJ2-2,CASGLGGEWRGPSRELFF,TGTGCTAGTGGTTTGGGGGGAGAATGGAGGGGCCCCAGTAGGGAGCTGTTTTTT
TRBV24-1,NA,once,TRBJ2-3,CATSDSGTRTDTQYF,TGTGCCACCAGTGACAGTGGGACACGAACAGATACGCAGTATTTT
TRBV3-1/TRBV3-2,NA,NA,TRBJ2-5,CASSQDLPGRGETQYF,TGTGCCAGCAGCCAAGACTTGCCGGGAAGGGGGGAGACCCAGTACTTC
TRBV6-5,NA,NA,TRBJ1-4,CASRSVKLNEKLFF,TGTGCCAGCAGGAGCGTAAAACTTAATGAAAAACTGTTTTTT
TRBV24-1,TRBD1,NA,TRBJ2-3,CATSDRDRGADTQYF,TGTGCCACCAGTGACCGAGACAGGGGGGCCGATACGCAGTATTTT
TRBV6-4,TRBD1,NA,TRBJ1-5,CASSDRVREQPQHF,TGTGCCAGCTCGGACAGGGTAAGGGAACAGCCCCAGCATTTT
TRBV4-1,TRBD2,NA,TRBJ2-5,CASSHYGLAGEETQYF,TGCGCCAGCAGCCATTATGGACTAGCGGGAGAAGAGACCCAGTACTTC
TRBV12-3/TRBV12-4,NA,NA,TRBJ1-5,CASTSLFQPQHF,TGTGCCAGCACTTCTCTCTTCCAGCCCCAGCATTTT
TRBV19,NA,NA,TRBJ1-1,CASSLSGRTEAFF,TGTGCCAGTAGTTTGTCGGGAAGGACTGAAGCTTTCTTT